The T cell receptor beta chain under discussion was sequenced for a study of blood T cell repertoires in COVID-19. Study details: Samples taken during acute and convalescent COVID-19 were collected in the United States, Italy and Spain.

In the original workflow: Reference gene primer amplification yielded estimated nucleated cell counts. The protocol was immunoSEQ multiplex PCR, while the TCRdb copy is restricted to in-frame clones and leaves out a portion. V and J calls and clone size are copied from that table; D and trimming were computed from the DNA. The table has fewer than 350,000 clones, under 90% seen once; the top ten hold roughly 2.9%. V dropped 1 base and J dropped 7; count of bases not matched to a gene: 7. The germline V gene encodes CDR1 KGHSH and CDR2 LQKENI. CDR3 length: 16 amino acids. The V and J genes are TRBV18 and TRBJ2-1; 10 bases are shared with TRBD1. The clonotype originates from a woman aged 60-70 years with active or convalescent COVID-19. The sequencing input was peripheral blood. The CDR3 sequence: CASSPLPGQGWNEQFF. The CDR3 nucleotides read TGTGCCAGCTCACCACTTCCGGGACAGGGGTGGAATGAGCAGTTCTTC.